This passage covers 14 T cell receptor beta chains from one sample sequenced in a study of blood T cell repertoires in COVID-19. Sequencing was performed with immunoSEQ multiplex PCR; in TCRdb, only in-frame clones are kept and a portion is missing. Of approximately 190,000 clones in the sample, nearly 85% are singletons; the top ten hold 4.5% to 6.5%. Sequenced: peripheral blood. All receptors come from a woman aged 25 to 39 with acute or convalescent COVID-19.

The genes are TRBV5-4 and TRBJ1-2, with D possibly being TRBD1 (6 bases). From germline, CDR1 is SGHNT and CDR2 YYREEE (reference sequence). V lost 4 bases to trimming and J lost 4 bases, with 17 bases between them. The CDR3 consists of 15 residues. CDR3 residues: CASSPAGGASYGYTF. The CDR3 DNA is TGTGCCAGCAGCCCTGCCGGGGGGGCTTCCTATGGCTACACCTTC.

The chain employs TRBV27 and TRBJ1-6, with a weak D call TRBD1 (5 bases). The CDR3 sequence is 16 residues long. Trimming shortened V by 2 bases and J by 9 bases, and 17 bases separated the two germline ends. The germline gives CDR1 MNHEY, CDR2 SMNVEV (reference sequence). The CDR3: CASSLDGGGRGSPLHF. CDR3 DNA sequence: TGTGCCAGCAGTTTAGATGGAGGAGGGAGGGGTTCACCCCTCCACTTT.

This sequence joins TRBV2 and TRBJ1-1; tentative D call: TRBD1 (6 bases). Germline CDR1 is SNHLY and CDR2 is FYNNEI. This CDR3 is 14 amino acids long. Between the trimmed V and J ends, which lost 6 bases and 1 base, there was a span of 12 bases. For the CDR3, the DNA is TGTGCCAGCAGCGGGACACGTTCGAACACTGAAGCTTTCTTT. It translates to CASSGTRSNTEAFF.

This clone was seen just once. The chain links TRBV5-1 to TRBJ2-1; 11 bases align to TRBD2. With 3 bases clipped from V and 0 bases from J, the junction kept 2 bases outside the gene matches. The CDR3 runs to 16 residues. Germline V CDR1 and CDR2: SGHRS, YFSETQ. The CDR3 sequence is CASSWTSGYSYNEQFF. The CDR3 DNA follows: TGCGCCAGCAGCTGGACTAGCGGGTACTCCTACAATGAGCAGTTCTTC.

The chain carries TRBV4-1 and TRBJ2-3, with D tentatively TRBD2 (6 bases). The CDR3 is 18 residues long. From germline, CDR1 is MGHRA and CDR2 YSYEKL. V was cut by 1 base and J by 4 bases, with 21 bases left in between. CDR3 in DNA: TGCGCCAGCAGCCAAGTAGGAGGGGCCGGTTTTATCGCAGATACGCAGTATTTT. It codes for CASSQVGGAGFIADTQYF.

The chain links TRBV18 to TRBJ2-2; tentative D call: TRBD1 (5 bases). The CDR3 extends over 17 amino acids. The V gene lost 3 bases and the J gene lost 2 bases, with 16 bases spanning the gap. Germline-derived CDR1 and CDR2 are KGHSH and LQKENI. The CDR3 DNA follows: TGTGCCAGCTCACCTATCCCCCCAGGGCCTAACACCGGGGAGCTGTTTTTT. Protein product: CASSPIPPGPNTGELFF.

This chain links TRBV10-3 with TRBJ2-1, with D possibly matching TRBD1 (6 bases). CDR1 is ENHRY, CDR2 SYGVKD, per germline. CDR3 length: 16 amino acids. Trimming removed 6 bases at V and 3 bases at J, with 18 bases between. The CDR3 DNA reads as TGTGCCATCAGCCGTTTAGGGGGTTCCTACTACAATGAGCAGTTCTTC. Translating gives CAISRLGGSYYNEQFF.

On this clone itself: The sample contains more than one DNA sequence encoding this CDR3. The gene calls are TRBV18 and TRBJ1-5; D is unclear. The CDR3 extends over 14 amino acids. The V end lost 3 bases, the J end lost 0 bases, and 6 bases lay between the germline ends. The germline V gene has CDR1 KGHSH and CDR2 LQKENI. CDR3 coding DNA: TGTGCCAGCTCACCGGGAGGTAGCAATCAGCCCCAGCATTTT. This encodes CASSPGGSNQPQHF.

CDR3: CSGTSGTDYGYTF. The CDR3, as DNA: TGCAGCGGAACTTCCGGGACAGATTATGGCTACACCTTC. The chain combines TRBV29-1 with TRBJ1-2, with 7 positions matching TRBD1. Losses at the gene ends were 7 bases for V and 5 bases for J; bases not matched to a gene: 10. The CDR3 loop spans 13 amino acids. Germline CDR1 reads SQVTM; CDR2 reads ANQGSEA.

The J gene is TRBJ2-2, the V gene TRBV18; TRBD1 might be the D (5 bases). This CDR3 has 16 residues. With 3 bases removed from V and 5 bases from J, the gap between germline ends came to 16 bases. In germline, CDR1 is KGHSH, CDR2 LQKENI. The CDR3 spells CASSPRQHEQTGELFF. CDR3 coding DNA: TGTGCCAGCTCACCCCGACAGCATGAACAGACCGGGGAGCTGTTTTTT.

This chain links TRBV7-9 with TRBJ1-6, with no clear D. The germline V and J ends were trimmed by 5 bases and 7 bases, with 6 bases remaining between them. CDR1 is SEHNR and CDR2 is FQNEAQ in the germline V gene (reference sequence). This CDR3 comprises 12 residues. The CDR3 region is CASSEENSPLHF. DNA for the CDR3: TGTGCCAGCAGCGAAGAGAATTCACCCCTCCACTTT.

The V call is TRBV5-7, the J call TRBJ1-2, with 8 bases that match TRBD1. TRBV5-7 carries the ORF label, with uncertain function. V was pared by 3 bases and J by 7 bases, with 5 bases of the junction left unmatched. There are 13 residues in the CDR3. The CDR3 region is CASSSPGGFGYTF. For the CDR3, the DNA is TGTGCCAGCAGCTCCCCAGGGGGCTTTGGCTACACCTTC.

The CDR3: CATSDWDSQSPQHF. The CDR3 DNA is TGTGCCACCAGTGATTGGGACAGCCAATCGCCCCAGCATTTT. The chain joins TRBV24-1 to TRBJ1-5; 7 bases are shared with TRBD1. The length of the CDR3 is 14 residues. V was pared by 2 bases and J by 9 bases, with 6 bases of the junction left unmatched. Germline assignment: CDR1 KGHDR and CDR2 SFDVKD.

The chain recombines TRBV19 with TRBJ1-5, with a possible D match to TRBD1 (5 bases). Deletions cut 4 bases from V and 4 bases from J, with 11 bases between. CDR1 LNHDA and CDR2 SQIVND come from the germline V gene (reference sequence). The CDR3 covers 14 residues. CDR3 coding DNA: TGTGCCAGTAGTAACGGGGGGGATAATCAGCCCCAGCATTTT. Amino acid sequence: CASSNGGDNQPQHF.